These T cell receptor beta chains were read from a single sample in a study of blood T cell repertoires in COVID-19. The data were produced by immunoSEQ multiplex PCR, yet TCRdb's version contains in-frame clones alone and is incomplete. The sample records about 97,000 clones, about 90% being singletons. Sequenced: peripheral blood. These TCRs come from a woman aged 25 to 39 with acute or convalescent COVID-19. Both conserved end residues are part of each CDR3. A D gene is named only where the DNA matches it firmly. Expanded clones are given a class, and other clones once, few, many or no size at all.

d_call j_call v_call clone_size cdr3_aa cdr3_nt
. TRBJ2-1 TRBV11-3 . CASSSPRSDEQFF TGTGCCAGCAGCTCCCCCCGCAGCGATGAGCAGTTCTTC
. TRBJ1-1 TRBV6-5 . CASSYGRNTEAFF TGTGCCAGCAGTTACGGGAGGAACACTGAAGCTTTCTTT
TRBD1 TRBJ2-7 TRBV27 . CASSFQGALNEQYF TGTGCCAGCAGTTTTCAGGGGGCTTTGAACGAGCAGTACTTC
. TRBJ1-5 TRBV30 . CAWSTAVNQPQHF TGTGCCTGGAGTACAGCTGTAAATCAGCCCCAGCATTTT
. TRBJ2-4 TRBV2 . CASLVGRGKNIQYF TGTGCCAGCCTTGTTGGCAGGGGTAAAAACATTCAGTACTTC
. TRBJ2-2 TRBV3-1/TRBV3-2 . CASSQDPQGRELFF TGTGCCAGCAGCCAAGATCCTCAGGGCCGGGAGCTGTTTTTT
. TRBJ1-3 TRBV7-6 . CASSLVAAAGNTIYF TGTGCCAGCAGCTTAGTTGCAGCGGCTGGAAACACCATATATTTT
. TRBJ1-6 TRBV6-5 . CASSYSMRNSPLHF TGTGCCAGCAGTTACTCGATGCGAAATTCACCCCTCCACTTT
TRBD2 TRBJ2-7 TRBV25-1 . CASSEAGGAGYEQYF TGTGCCAGCAGTGAAGCGGGGGGGGCCGGCTACGAGCAGTACTTC
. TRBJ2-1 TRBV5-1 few CASSWGQGFGNEQFF TGCGCCAGCAGCTGGGGTCAGGGGTTTGGCAATGAGCAGTTCTTC
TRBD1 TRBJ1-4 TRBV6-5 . CASSPDRVVEKLFF TGTGCCAGCAGCCCGGACAGGGTTGTTGAAAAACTGTTTTTT
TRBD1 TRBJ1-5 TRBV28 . CASSSTGGAGQPQHF TGTGCCAGCAGTTCGACAGGGGGCGCGGGGCAGCCCCAGCATTTT
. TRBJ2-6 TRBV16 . CASSQTVNSGANVLTF TGTGCCAGCAGCCAGACAGTCAACTCTGGGGCCAACGTCCTGACTTTC
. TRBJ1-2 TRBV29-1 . CSVEGEADYGYTF TGCAGCGTTGAAGGTGAGGCAGACTATGGCTACACCTTC
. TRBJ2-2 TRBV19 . CASSPHPYGTGELFF TGTGCCAGTAGTCCGCATCCCTATGGCACCGGGGAGCTGTTTTTT
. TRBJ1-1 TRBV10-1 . CASSDSSAKAFF TGCGCCAGCAGTGACTCGAGCGCAAAAGCTTTCTTT
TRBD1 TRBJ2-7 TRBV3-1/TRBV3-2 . CASTNRPGTGVYEQYF TGTGCCAGCACCAACCGCCCGGGGACAGGGGTCTACGAGCAGTACTTC
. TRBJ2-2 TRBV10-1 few CASSAVVGAGTGELFF TGCGCCAGCAGTGCTGTAGTAGGGGCGGGAACCGGGGAGCTGTTTTTT
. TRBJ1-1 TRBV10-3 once CAISESSRGGTEAFF TGTGCCATCAGTGAGTCTTCACGGGGGGGCACTGAAGCTTTCTTT
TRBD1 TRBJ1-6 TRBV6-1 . CASSDGQVTPLHF TGTGCCAGCAGTGACGGACAGGTTACACCCCTCCACTTT
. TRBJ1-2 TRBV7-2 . CASSLIGGYGYTF TGTGCCAGCAGCTTAATTGGAGGCTATGGCTACACCTTC
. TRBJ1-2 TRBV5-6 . CASSLGAVNYGYTF TGTGCCAGCAGCTTGGGGGCAGTAAACTATGGCTACACCTTC
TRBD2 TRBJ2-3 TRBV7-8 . CASSYLGVAGLGDTQYF TGTGCCAGCAGCTACCTCGGGGTAGCGGGCTTGGGGGATACGCAGTATTTT
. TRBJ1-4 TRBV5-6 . CASSWSISNEKLFF TGTGCCAGCAGCTGGAGTATCTCTAATGAAAAACTGTTTTTT
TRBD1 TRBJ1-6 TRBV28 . CASSLQGQRNSPLHF TGTGCCAGCAGTTTACAGGGACAGAGGAATTCACCCCTCCACTTT
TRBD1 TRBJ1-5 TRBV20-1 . CSASFGTGRGQPQHF TGCAGTGCTAGTTTTGGGACAGGGAGAGGACAGCCCCAGCATTTT
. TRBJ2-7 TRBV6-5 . CASSYSSWGAYEQYF TGTGCCAGCAGTTACTCTAGCTGGGGGGCCTACGAGCAGTACTTC
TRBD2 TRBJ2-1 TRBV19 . CASSSRPSGAISSYNEQFF TGTGCCAGTAGTAGCAGGCCTAGCGGGGCTATAAGCTCCTACAATGAGCAGTTCTTC
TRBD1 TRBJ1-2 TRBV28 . CASRPWTGTQGGYTF TGTGCCAGCAGACCCTGGACAGGGACACAGGGAGGCTACACCTTC
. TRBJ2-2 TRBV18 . CASSPAVQGELFF TGTGCCAGCTCACCAGCGGTCCAAGGGGAGCTGTTTTTT
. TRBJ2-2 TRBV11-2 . CASSLKGLGTGELFF TGTGCCAGCAGCTTAAAGGGGCTAGGGACCGGGGAGCTGTTTTTT
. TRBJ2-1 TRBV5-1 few CASSPGTSYNEQFF TGCGCCAGCAGCCCCGGGACTTCGTACAATGAGCAGTTCTTC
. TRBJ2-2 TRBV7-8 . CASSSGWRTGELFF TGTGCCAGCAGCTCCGGGTGGAGGACCGGGGAGCTGTTTTTT
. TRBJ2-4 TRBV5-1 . CASSPRGLAGDIQYF TGCGCCAGCAGCCCCAGGGGTTTGGCTGGGGACATTCAGTACTTC
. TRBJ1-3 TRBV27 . CASSDLGGYSGNTIYF TGTGCCAGCAGCGATCTTGGAGGGTACTCTGGAAACACCATATATTTT
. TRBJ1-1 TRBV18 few CASSPSRGTEAFF TGTGCCAGCTCTCCGTCGAGGGGGACCGAAGCTTTCTTT
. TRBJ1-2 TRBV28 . CASGDRGTDGYTF TGTGCCAGTGGCGATCGGGGGACGGATGGCTACACCTTC
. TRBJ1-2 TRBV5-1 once CASSKTVGGQGGYTF TGCGCCAGCAGCAAAACGGTCGGAGGGCAAGGGGGCTACACCTTC
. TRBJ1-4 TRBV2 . CASRAGLGLSTNEKLFF TGTGCCAGCAGAGCAGGACTGGGACTCTCAACTAATGAAAAACTGTTTTTT
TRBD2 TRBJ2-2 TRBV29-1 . CSGQTSYGTGELFF TGCAGCGGGCAGACTAGCTATGGCACCGGGGAGCTGTTTTTT
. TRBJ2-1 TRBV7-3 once CASSKGARGDEQFF TGTGCCAGCAGCAAAGGGGCCCGCGGGGATGAGCAGTTCTTC
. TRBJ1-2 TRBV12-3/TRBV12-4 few CASSFRTQGGYTF TGTGCCAGCAGTTTCCGGACGCAGGGCGGCTACACCTTC
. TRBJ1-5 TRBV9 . CASSVDTFPGQPQHF TGTGCCAGCAGCGTTGACACCTTCCCAGGTCAGCCCCAGCATTTT
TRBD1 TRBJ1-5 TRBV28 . CASSFLGQAQRPQHF TGTGCCAGCAGTTTCCTTGGACAGGCCCAACGGCCCCAGCATTTT
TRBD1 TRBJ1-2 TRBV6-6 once CASSNGQGVLYGYTF TGTGCCAGCAGTAACGGACAGGGCGTCCTCTATGGCTACACCTTC
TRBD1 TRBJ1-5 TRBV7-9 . CASSFDRGQPQHF TGTGCCAGCAGCTTTGACAGGGGACAGCCCCAGCATTTT
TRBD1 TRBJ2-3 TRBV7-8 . CASSTRDRTADTQYF TGTGCCAGCAGCACCCGGGACAGGACAGCAGATACGCAGTATTTT
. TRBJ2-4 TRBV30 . CAWTPGTGNIQYF TGTGCCTGGACCCCTGGAACGGGGAACATTCAGTACTTC
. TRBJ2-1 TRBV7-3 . CASSLTAGRHNEQFF TGTGCCAGCAGCTTAACAGCGGGCCGTCACAATGAGCAGTTCTTC
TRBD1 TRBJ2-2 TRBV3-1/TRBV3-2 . CASSYRQGRSGELFF TGTGCCAGCAGCTACCGACAGGGGCGGTCCGGGGAGCTGTTTTTT
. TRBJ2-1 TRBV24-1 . CATSSLSEQFF TGTGCCACCAGTTCTCTCAGTGAGCAGTTCTTC
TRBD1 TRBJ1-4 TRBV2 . CASSPRDRVGKLFF TGTGCCAGCAGCCCCCGGGACAGGGTAGGGAAACTGTTTTTT
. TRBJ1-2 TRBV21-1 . CASSTSRQSYGYTF TGTGCCAGCAGCACCAGCCGACAGTCCTATGGCTACACCTTC